This T cell receptor beta chain was recorded in a study of cytomegalovirus exposure and HLA in healthy donors. Study-level background: From about 200 million T cells, an earlier analysis saw 120 million or so unique TCR beta sequences. Most genotyped donors, around 78% of 398, had Caucasian-associated genetic ancestry.

PCR amplification relied on 60 Vbeta primers (plus 13 Jbeta primers). TCRdb keeps only in-frame clones here, not all; method: immunoSEQ multiplex PCR. The table for this sample gives over 150,000 clones. Germline CDR1 and CDR2: SGHRS and YFSETQ. The V end lost 1 base, the J end lost 2 bases, and 7 bases lay between the germline ends. The CDR3 totals 13 residues. This sequence was found in a boy younger than 18 in good health and CMV-seronegative. This chain connects TRBV5-1 to TRBJ2-7; possible D gene TRBD2, 5 bases. Material: PBMCs. The CDR3 reads CASSLTSTYEQYF. The CDR3 coding sequence is TGCGCCAGCAGCTTGACTAGTACCTACGAGCAGTACTTC.